The text below deals with one T cell receptor beta chain. The protocol was immunoSEQ multiplex PCR, while the TCRdb copy is restricted to in-frame clones and leaves out a portion. This repertoire shows approximately 50,000 clones, around four fifths found once; its top ten account for under 3.5%. J gave up 3 bases and V 3 bases, and 4 bases lay outside the gene matches. The CDR3 is 15 residues long. Germline-derived CDR1 and CDR2 are SGHDT and YYEEEE. This entry is derived from a study of OX40 agonist ivuxolimab in advanced cancers. The material was CD4+ or CD8+ T cells sorted from blood, obtained in a trial of the OX40 agonist ivuxolimab. The chain couples TRBV5-6 to TRBJ1-4, with TRBD1 matching 8 bases. The source is an adult with an advanced solid tumor such as melanoma, head and neck, liver or kidney cancer. CDR3 sequence (DNA): TGTGCCAGCAGCTCTCGGACAGGGCCTAATGAAAAACTGTTTTTT. This sequence encodes CASSSRTGPNEKLFF.